The clone carrying this T cell receptor beta chain was seen a few times. The antigen remains unidentified. Cultured CD4+ T-cell DNA underwent Oncomine TCR Beta short-read sequencing. MiXCR, applied by TCRdb to the PCR reads, yields one record per CDR3 protein. The repertoire holds some 13,000 distinct CDR3 sequences, with approximately 50% as singletons. The data derive from a study of vaccination and CD4 T cells after COVID-19. About the research overall: The study drew post-COVID samples a median about 95 days after diagnosis (range 35 to 161).

Trimming removed 3 bases from V and 2 bases from J; junction bases left unmatched: 7. This CDR3 contains 15 residues. CDR1 and CDR2 (germline): DFQATT, SNEGSKA (reference sequence). Treatment: approximately 9-day PBMC culture with coronavirus spike peptide pools or control peptides (ViraFEST assay). The specimen sequenced was CD4+ T cells from blood, cultured in vitro. The chain employs TRBV20-1 and TRBJ2-5; 9 bases line up with TRBD2. This sequence was found in a human donor who had recovered from COVID-19. CDR3 in amino acids: CSASISGSGQETQYF. CDR3 coding DNA: TGCAGTGCTAGTATTAGCGGGAGTGGGCAAGAGACCCAGTACTTC.